These 15 T cell receptor beta chains came from one sample sequenced in a study of radiotherapy plus CTLA-4 blockade in lung cancer. Assay: immunoSEQ multiplex PCR; the TCRdb copy retains only in-frame clones and omits some. This table has 25,000 to 35,000 clones, 78% appearing once. Sequenced material: peripheral blood, taken from a patient treated with radiotherapy plus ipilimumab. The origin of the receptors is a human donor with non-small cell lung cancer who had stable disease on radiotherapy plus ipilimumab.

The chain has TRBV18 and TRBJ1-1; 11 bases map to TRBD1. V shed 3 bases, J shed 11 bases, and the junction held 5 bases outside the gene matches. The V gene's germline CDR1 is KGHSH and CDR2 LQKENI. The CDR3 has 13 residues. In DNA form, the CDR3 reads TGTGCCAGCTCACCCGGGGACAGGGGGAACGCTTTCTTT. Its translation: CASSPGDRGNAFF.

This clone appeared a few times. The chain combines TRBV6-5 with TRBJ1-2, with no clear D. Germline CDR1 and CDR2: MNHEY and SVGAGI. Trimming stripped 0 bases from V and 2 bases from J, with 10 bases between. The CDR3 is made up of 15 amino acids. The CDR3 DNA is TGTGCCAGCAGTTACTCCGGGTACCGAAACTATGGCTACACCTTC. It specifies CASSYSGYRNYGYTF.

V is TRBV6-1 and J is TRBJ1-3; D gene ambiguous. The V end was cut by 4 bases, the J end by 0 bases, with 13 bases between. CDR1 and CDR2 (germline): MNHNS, SASEGT. This CDR3 is built from 16 residues. CDR3 sequence: CASSGGSRSSGNTIYF. CDR3 coding DNA: TGTGCCAGCAGTGGAGGGTCTAGAAGCTCTGGAAACACCATATATTTT.

This chain links TRBV5-4 with TRBJ2-3, with 11 bases aligning to TRBD2. V trimming: 4 bases; J trimming: 2 bases; junction bases outside the gene matches: 15. Germline V gene sequence: CDR1 SGHNT, CDR2 YYREEE (reference sequence). This CDR3 is 19 amino acids long. The CDR3 loop reads CASSPEGALAGGPTDTQYF. The CDR3 coding sequence is TGTGCCAGCAGCCCCGAAGGGGCCCTAGCGGGGGGCCCCACAGATACGCAGTATTTT.

The chain employs TRBV9 and TRBJ2-1; TRBD2 matches 14 bases. V lost 2 bases, J lost 4 bases, and 8 bases stayed unmatched. This CDR3 comprises 18 residues. Germline V gene sequence: CDR1 SGDLS, CDR2 YYNGEE. For the CDR3, the DNA is TGTGCCAGCAGCGTGGGACTAGCGGGGGAAAACCTGTACAATGAGCAGTTCTTC. It encodes CASSVGLAGENLYNEQFF.

The chain is built from TRBV6-5 and TRBJ1-5; D might be TRBD1 (5 bases). Germline V gene sequence: CDR1 MNHEY, CDR2 SVGAGI. This CDR3 is built from 14 residues. The ends were cut back, 6 bases at V and 7 bases at J, with 16 bases in the middle. CDR3 in amino acids: CASRQVGFGQPQHF. CDR3 in DNA: TGTGCCAGCAGACAGGTCGGGTTTGGACAGCCCCAGCATTTT.

The CDR3 here is CASSLYSNYGYTF. In DNA form, the CDR3 reads TGTGCCAGCAGCTTATACAGTAACTATGGCTACACCTTC. This chain uses TRBV11-2 with TRBJ1-2; D not resolved. The CDR3 extends over 13 amino acids. The germline V gene encodes CDR1 SGHAT and CDR2 FQNNGV. V lost 2 bases, J lost 1 base, and 5 bases lay in between.

The chain links TRBV10-2 to TRBJ1-1; D not resolved. The CDR3 runs 14 residues. V lost 6 bases to trimming and J lost 1 base, with 12 bases between them. The germline V gene encodes CDR1 WSHSY and CDR2 SAAADI. The CDR3 loop is CASRVPGPNTEAFF. CDR3 nucleotides: TGCGCCAGCAGAGTACCCGGGCCGAACACTGAAGCTTTCTTT.

The CDR3 reads CASSRLGGSETQYF. The DNA for the CDR3 is TGTGCCAGCTCACGGCTGGGGGGATCGGAGACCCAGTACTTC. V gene TRBV18 combines with J gene TRBJ2-5; D might be TRBD2 (6 bases). Germline V CDR1 and CDR2: KGHSH, LQKENI. CDR3 length: 14 amino acids. Between the trimmed V and J ends, which lost 4 bases and 5 bases, there was a span of 14 bases.

This chain uses TRBV10-3 with TRBJ2-2; 12 positions agree with TRBD1. Trimming removed 5 bases from V and 5 bases from J; junction bases left unmatched: 9. The CDR3 length is 17 residues. Germline V lookup: CDR1 ENHRY, CDR2 SYGVKD. CDR3 loop: CAISPSGTGGATGELFF. The DNA for the CDR3 is TGTGCCATCAGTCCGTCCGGGACAGGGGGCGCGACCGGGGAGCTGTTTTTT.

The rearrangement links TRBV5-4 to TRBJ2-1, with TRBD2 identical over 8 bases. Germline trimming cut 4 bases from V and 6 bases from J; bases unmatched to any gene: 6. CDR1 and CDR2 from the germline V gene are SGHNT and YYREEE (reference sequence). CDR3 size: 14 residues. This CDR3 reads CASSGSGTSNEQFF. DNA of the CDR3: TGTGCCAGCAGCGGTTCCGGGACTAGCAATGAGCAGTTCTTC.

The chain uses TRBV9 and TRBJ2-5; 9 positions agree with TRBD2. The junction had 10 bases not matched to a gene; V was cut back by 3 bases and J by 7 bases. Germline CDR1 is SGDLS and CDR2 is YYNGEE. The CDR3 totals 15 residues. The CDR3 protein is CASSGNSGGGGTQYF. The CDR3, as DNA: TGTGCCAGCAGCGGGAATAGCGGGGGAGGTGGGACCCAGTACTTC.

The V and J genes are TRBV11-2 and TRBJ1-1; 10 nucleotides line up with TRBD1. With 5 bases clipped from V and 2 bases from J, the junction kept 5 bases outside the gene matches. Per the germline V gene, CDR1 is SGHAT and CDR2 is FQNNGV. The CDR3 runs 15 residues. The CDR3 DNA reads TGTGCCAGCAGCCCGAGACAGGGGGCCAACACTGAAGCTTTCTTT. Translating it yields CASSPRQGANTEAFF.

V gene TRBV12-5 combines with J gene TRBJ1-1, with D maybe TRBD1 (5 bases). The CDR3 is made up of 15 amino acids. V was cut by 4 bases and J by 6 bases, with 18 bases left in between. Germline loops: CDR1 LGHNT, CDR2 FRNRAP. The CDR3 DNA reads TGTGCTAGTGGTTCCCCCCCGTCAGGGACCCCTGAAGCTTTCTTT. It specifies CASGSPPSGTPEAFF.

The chain combines TRBV9 with TRBJ1-1; no reliable D call. V was pared by 4 bases and J by 1 base, with 14 bases between. The V gene's germline CDR1 is SGDLS and CDR2 YYNGEE. This CDR3 comprises 15 residues. The CDR3 DNA reads TGTGCCAGCAGCCCCTCCACACATTCGAACACTGAAGCTTTCTTT. This gives the protein CASSPSTHSNTEAFF.